A single sample gave rise to the 5 T cell receptor beta chains below, sequenced in a study of blood T cells in healthy people across ages. Using a J-beta primer mix together with a sample-barcoded 5' primer, a second PCR was run for about 7 to 12 cycles. Via MiXCR, TCRdb re-called the 5' RACE reads, giving one row per CDR3 protein. The data contain almost 800,000 distinct CDR3 sequences, nearly 60% of them seen just once; the ten biggest clones take up roughly 20%. The material sequenced was blood. All receptors derive from a man in his thirties or forties in good health.

V and J are TRBV29-1 and TRBJ2-2, with TRBD1 identical over 11 bases. The CDR3 spans 15 residues. Germline-derived CDR1 and CDR2 are SQVTM and ANQGSEA. The ends lost 7 bases at V and 4 bases at J; junction bases unmatched: 8. The CDR3 region is CSAIRDRGITGELFF. DNA for the CDR3: TGCAGCGCGATCCGGGACAGGGGGATCACCGGGGAGCTGTTTTTT.

This clonotype appeared a few times. This chain joins TRBV28 and TRBJ1-5; a weak D match, TRBD1 (5 bases). Germline lookup yields CDR1 MDHEN and CDR2 SYDVKM. Trimming removed 1 base at V and 6 bases at J, with 10 bases between. This CDR3 contains 14 residues. In nucleotides, the CDR3 is TGTGCCAGCAGTTTATTCGGGGGAGGTCAGCCCCAGCATTTT. Its translation is CASSLFGGGQPQHF.

This chain joins TRBV4-2 and TRBJ2-5; 7 bases agree with TRBD2. The CDR3 extends over 16 amino acids. Germline V lookup: CDR1 LGHNA, CDR2 YNFKEQ. Unmatched junction bases numbered 11, after V lost 0 bases and J lost 7 bases. The CDR3 region has the DNA TGTGCCAGCAGCCAAGAGGTAGCGGGTCCCGCTCGGACCCAGTACTTC. Translation: CASSQEVAGPARTQYF.

The chain is built from TRBV29-1 and TRBJ2-1, with TRBD1 as a possible D gene (7 bases). The end of the DNA fits TRBJ2-7 better, so the J call may be wrong. The length of the CDR3 is 13 residues. The germline V gene has CDR1 SQVTM and CDR2 ANQGSEA. The CDR3 region is CSAQGGGYNEQYF. The CDR3 DNA follows: TGCAGCGCTCAGGGGGGTGGGTACAATGAGCAGTACTTC.

The genes are TRBV28 and TRBJ2-7; 8 positions agree with TRBD2. The trim removed 3 bases at V and 3 bases at J, leaving 22 bases unmatched. The CDR3 contains 20 residues. Per the germline V gene, CDR1 is MDHEN and CDR2 is SYDVKM. The DNA for the CDR3 is TGTGCCAGCAGTTTGTTGGTGGGACCGACGGGGGGGAGAAGCGACTACGAGCAGTACTTC. This gives the protein CASSLLVGPTGGRSDYEQYF.